This T cell receptor (beta chain) was sequenced in a study of cytomegalovirus exposure and HLA in healthy donors. PCR employed 60 Vbeta and 13 Jbeta primers. Profiled with immunoSEQ multiplex PCR; TCRdb holds only in-frame clones, not every one. Of approximately 82,000 clones listed, roughly 80% are singletons. This clone was counted a single time. What it recognizes is unknown. Overall study results and limits: Among TCR beta chains, those listed as cytomegalovirus-associated numbered some 170. The CMV antigen specificity of a few CMV-associated chains was confirmed through in vitro analysis.

The specimen sequenced was PBMCs. The sequence was collected from a woman between 50 and 59 years old in good health and CMV-seropositive.

The CDR3 DNA follows: TGTGCCACCCGGCTAGCGGGAACCACCGGGGAGCTGTTTTTT. This translates into CATRLAGTTGELFF. The V and J genes are TRBV10-3 and TRBJ2-2, with TRBD2 matching 9 bases. The J segment lost 4 bases and the V segment lost 10 bases, leaving 7 bases of the junction unmatched. The CDR3 covers 14 residues. Germline V gives CDR1 ENHRY, CDR2 SYGVKD.